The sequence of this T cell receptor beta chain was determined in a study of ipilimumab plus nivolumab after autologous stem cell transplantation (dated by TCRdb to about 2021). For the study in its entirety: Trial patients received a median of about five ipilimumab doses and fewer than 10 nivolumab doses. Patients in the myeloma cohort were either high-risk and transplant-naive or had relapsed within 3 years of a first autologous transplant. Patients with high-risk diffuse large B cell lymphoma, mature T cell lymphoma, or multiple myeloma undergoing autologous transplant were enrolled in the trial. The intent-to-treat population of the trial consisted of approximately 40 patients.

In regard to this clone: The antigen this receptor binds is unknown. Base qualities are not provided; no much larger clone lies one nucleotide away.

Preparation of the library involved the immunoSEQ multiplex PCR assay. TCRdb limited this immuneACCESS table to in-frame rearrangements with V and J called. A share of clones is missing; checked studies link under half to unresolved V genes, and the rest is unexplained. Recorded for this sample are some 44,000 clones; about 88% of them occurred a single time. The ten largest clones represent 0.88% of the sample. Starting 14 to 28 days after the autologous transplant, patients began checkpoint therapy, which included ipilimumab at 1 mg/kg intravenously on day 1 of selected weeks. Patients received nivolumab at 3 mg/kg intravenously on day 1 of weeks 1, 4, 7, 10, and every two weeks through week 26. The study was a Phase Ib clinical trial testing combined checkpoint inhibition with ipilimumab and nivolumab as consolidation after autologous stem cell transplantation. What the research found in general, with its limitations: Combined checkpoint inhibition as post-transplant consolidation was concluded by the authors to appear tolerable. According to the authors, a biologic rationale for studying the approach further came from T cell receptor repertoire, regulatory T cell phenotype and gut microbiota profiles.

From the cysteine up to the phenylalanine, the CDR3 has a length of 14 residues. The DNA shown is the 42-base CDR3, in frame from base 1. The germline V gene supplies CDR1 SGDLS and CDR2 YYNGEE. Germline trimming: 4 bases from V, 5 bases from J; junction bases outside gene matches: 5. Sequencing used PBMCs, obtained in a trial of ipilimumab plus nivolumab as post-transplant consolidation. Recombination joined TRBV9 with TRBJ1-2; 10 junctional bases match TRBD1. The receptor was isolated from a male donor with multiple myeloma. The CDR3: CASSYRTGGYGYTF. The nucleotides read TGTGCCAGCAGCTACCGGACAGGGGGATATGGCTACACCTTC.